The 26 T cell receptor beta chains listed next were all sequenced from one sample in a study of CD8 T cells in ankylosing spondylitis. MiXCR, applied by TCRdb to the 5' RACE reads, yields one record per CDR3 protein. The sample has 20,000 to 25,000 distinct CDR3 sequences, roughly 13% seen once. The sample comprised blood. The source of these receptors is a male donor with ankylosing spondylitis or in good health (not recorded which).

This clonotype has ten or more counts. V usage is TRBV20-1 and J usage is TRBJ2-7; no clear D. Germline V gene sequence: CDR1 DFQATT, CDR2 SNEGSKA (reference sequence). The CDR3 runs 14 residues. Trimming took off 0 bases at V and 5 bases at J, with 14 bases between the two ends. The CDR3 nucleotides read TGCAGTGCTAGAGAGCACGGACCCCTCGACGAGCAGTACGTC. Protein product: CSAREHGPLDEQYV.

There are many counts of this clonotype. The rearrangement uses TRBV29-1 and TRBJ2-1, with 16 bases aligning to TRBD2. In germline, CDR1 is SQVTM, CDR2 ANQGSEA. The CDR3 sequence is 17 residues long. CDR3 sequence: CTISGLAGGPSYNEQFF. CDR3 DNA: TGCACCATTTCGGGACTAGCGGGAGGGCCTTCCTACAATGAGCAGTTCTTC.

This clonotype was observed many times. The CDR3 coding sequence is TGCAGCACCGACAGCAACTCCTACAATGAGCAGTTCTTC. Residues: CSTDSNSYNEQFF. The chain is built from TRBV29-1 and TRBJ2-1, with D maybe TRBD1 (5 bases). V lost 8 bases and J 0 bases, leaving 11 bases between the germline ends. This CDR3 comprises 13 residues. Germline V gene lookup returns CDR1 SQVTM and CDR2 ANQGSEA.

J is TRBJ2-7 and V is TRBV19; TRBD2 agrees at 8 bases. Looked up from germline, CDR1 is LNHDA and CDR2 is SQIVND (reference sequence). The V segment lost 5 bases and the J segment 6 bases; nucleotides outside the gene matches: 15. There are 16 residues in the CDR3. The CDR3 sequence: CASSEALQREFSEQYF. As DNA, the CDR3 is TGTGCCAGTAGTGAGGCCCTTCAGCGGGAGTTTTCCGAGCAGTACTTC.

This clonotype came up a few times. The junction departs from the called germline gene at one end, perhaps through a read error. V is TRBV5-6 and J is TRBJ2-7; 7 positions match TRBD1. The germline V gene encodes CDR1 SGHDT and CDR2 YYEEEE. This CDR3 comprises 13 residues. CDR3 nucleotide sequence: TGTGGCAGCAGCACAGGGGCCAGGGACGAGCAGTACTTC. Its protein product is CGSSTGARDEQYF.

This clonotype has more than one count but fewer than ten. This chain links TRBV27 with TRBJ2-5, with D perhaps assigned TRBD1 or TRBD2 (5 bases each). Trimming took off 5 bases at V and 2 bases at J, with 12 bases between the two ends. Looked up from germline, CDR1 is MNHEY and CDR2 is SMNVEV (reference sequence). The CDR3 contains 14 residues. CDR3 in amino acids: CASSLLGEQETQYF. The CDR3 DNA sequence: TGTGCCAGCAGTCTCCTGGGGGAGCAAGAGACCCAGTACTTC.

The chain combines TRBV20-1 with TRBJ2-3, with 7 bases that match TRBD2. This CDR3 region has 15 residues. Trimming removed 3 bases from V and 4 bases from J; junction bases left unmatched: 10. The germline gives CDR1 DFQATT, CDR2 SNEGSKA (reference sequence). The CDR3 DNA reads as TGCAGTGCTAGTCTTGGCGGGGGAGCGGCAGATACGCAGTATTTT. This codes for CSASLGGGAADTQYF.

The V and J genes are TRBV24-1 and TRBJ2-3; D call uncertain. The CDR3 totals 14 residues. The V and J ends lost 3 bases and 2 bases respectively, with 8 bases between them. Germline assignment: CDR1 KGHDR and CDR2 SFDVKD. CDR3 loop: CATSDHSSTDTQYF. CDR3 DNA sequence: TGTGCCACCAGTGATCACAGCTCCACAGATACGCAGTATTTT.

This clonotype came up many times. CDR3 nucleotides: TGTGCCAGCAGTTACTCGAGGAGGGACACGCAGTATTTT. Protein: CASSYSRRDTQYF. V gene TRBV6-2 or TRBV6-3 combines with J gene TRBJ2-3; weak D call: TRBD2 (6 bases). The germline V gene encodes CDR1 MNHEY and CDR2 SVGEGT. CDR3 length equals 13 residues. With 0 bases removed from V and 9 bases from J, the gap between germline ends came to 10 bases.

This clonotype occurred a few times. The rearrangement uses TRBV4-3 and TRBJ2-3; D perhaps matches TRBD2 (7 bases). The CDR3 extends over 16 amino acids. The V gene lost 4 bases and the J gene lost 6 bases, with 20 bases spanning the gap. Germline CDR1 and CDR2: LGHNA and YSLEER. Written as DNA, the CDR3 is TGCGCCAGCAGCCCCCGTGGTGGGGGGGCCATGGATACGCAGTATTTT. Amino acid sequence: CASSPRGGGAMDTQYF.

The chain uses TRBV20-1 and TRBJ2-7; 9 bases map to TRBD2. The CDR3 consists of 15 residues. Germline-derived CDR1 and CDR2 are DFQATT and SNEGSKA (reference sequence). J gave up 2 bases and V 5 bases, and 10 bases lay outside the gene matches. The CDR3 sequence: CSAADTSGPTYEQYF. Here the CDR3 DNA reads TGCAGTGCTGCCGACACTAGCGGGCCAACCTACGAGCAGTACTTC.

This clonotype was seen repeatedly, ten times or more. V usage is TRBV7-3 and J usage is TRBJ2-3, with D unclear. From germline, CDR1 is SGHTA and CDR2 FQGTGA. The V gene lost 5 bases and the J gene lost 1 base, with 10 bases spanning the gap. The CDR3 totals 14 residues. The CDR3 loop reads CASSPITRTDTQYF. CDR3 DNA: TGTGCCAGCAGCCCCATCACTCGCACAGATACGCAGTATTTT.

This clonotype was seen only a few times. The chain joins TRBV6-2 or TRBV6-3 to TRBJ1-4; a possible D gene is TRBD1 (5 bases). CDR3 size: 11 residues. Germline V CDR1 and CDR2: MNHEY, SVGEGT. The ends were cut back, 6 bases at V and 13 bases at J, with 12 bases in the middle. The CDR3 DNA follows: TGTGCCAGCAGCCAAGGGACGAGACTGTTTTTT. This codes for CASSQGTRLFF.

This clonotype was detected many times. This sequence joins TRBV12-3 or TRBV12-4 and TRBJ2-7; no clear D gene. CDR3 length: 11 residues. The V end was cut by 1 base, the J end by 4 bases, with 2 bases between. The CDR3 is CASSLGYEQYF. DNA of the CDR3: TGTGCCAGCAGTTTAGGGTACGAGCAGTACTTC.

The table lists this clonotype with many counts. The chain uses TRBV5-1 and TRBJ2-7; D remains unclear. The CDR3 covers 13 residues. V was shortened by 1 base and J by 3 bases, with 8 bases between the two germline ends. Germline loops: CDR1 SGHRS, CDR2 YFSETQ. CDR3 loop: CASSLMVGYEQYV. CDR3 DNA: TGCGCCAGCAGCTTGATGGTGGGCTACGAGCAGTACGTC.

This clonotype was seen a handful of times. This chain links TRBV30 with TRBJ2-2, with 11 positions matching TRBD2. The V and J ends lost 0 bases and 3 bases, in that order; junction bases with no gene match: 0. This CDR3 has 15 residues. The germline CDR1 and CDR2 sequences are GTSNPN and SVGIG (reference sequence). The CDR3 reads CAWSVLAGDTGELFF. The CDR3 DNA follows: TGTGCCTGGAGTGTACTAGCGGGAGACACCGGGGAGCTGTTTTTT.

This clonotype occurred many times. This chain uses TRBV6-2 or TRBV6-3 with TRBJ1-1; TRBD1 is a possible D gene (6 bases). Germline V lookup: CDR1 MNHEY, CDR2 SVGEGT. The V gene lost 7 bases and the J gene lost 0 bases, with 12 bases spanning the gap. The CDR3 spans 14 residues. The chain's CDR3 is CASTTGLMNTEAFF. CDR3 nucleotides: TGTGCCAGCACTACAGGGCTAATGAACACTGAAGCTTTCTTT.

As regards this clonotype: This could be a read error, since a much larger clone is one nucleotide away. Lacking the conserved final phenylalanine or tryptophan, this CDR3 likely reflects a read error. This chain links TRBV29-1 with TRBJ1-1, with D possibly TRBD1 on 5 matching bases. The CDR3 sequence is 14 residues long. V shed 7 bases and J shed 0 bases, with 15 bases lying between them. The V gene's germline CDR1 is SQVTM and CDR2 ANQGSEA. CDR3 coding DNA: TGCAGCGCCGAGGGGACGGTAATGAACACTGAAGCTTTCTCT. It specifies CSAEGTVMNTEAFS.

This clonotype was counted at least ten times. The V gene is TRBV5-1, the J gene TRBJ2-3; TRBD2 agrees at 9 bases. CDR1 SGHRS and CDR2 YFSETQ come from the germline V gene. Trimming removed 3 bases from V and 1 base from J; junction bases left unmatched: 3. The CDR3 totals 15 residues. CDR3 in DNA: TGCGCCAGCAGCTCCATAGCGGGAGGCACAGATACGCAGTATTTT. Translated: CASSSIAGGTDTQYF.

Ten or more counts support this clonotype. This rearrangement joins TRBV6-5 to TRBJ2-2; TRBD1 might be the D (5 bases). Germline V gives CDR1 MNHEY, CDR2 SVGAGI. The CDR3 loop spans 13 amino acids. V gave up 5 bases and J gave up 6 bases, with 10 bases separating them. CDR3 sequence reads: CASSQTGPGELFF. The CDR3 nucleotides read TGTGCCAGCAGTCAAACAGGCCCCGGGGAGCTGTTTTTT.

The CDR3 region has the DNA TGCAGCTACTTTCAGGGTCCCTACGAGCAGTACTTC. Its protein product is CSYFQGPYEQYF. The chain uses TRBV29-1 and TRBJ2-7, with D tentatively TRBD1 (5 bases). Germline V gene lookup returns CDR1 SQVTM and CDR2 ANQGSEA. Trimming removed 8 bases from V and 2 bases from J, with 13 bases in between. The CDR3 length is 12 residues.

At least ten counts were recorded for this clonotype. The chain recombines TRBV3-1 with TRBJ1-2; weak D call: TRBD1 (6 bases). The germline V gene encodes CDR1 LGHDT and CDR2 YNNKEL (reference sequence). V was clipped by 4 bases and J by 4 bases, with 13 bases between them. This CDR3 is built from 14 residues. CDR3 in amino acids: CASSPTGRGYGYTF. The CDR3 region has the DNA TGTGCCAGCAGCCCGACAGGCAGGGGCTATGGCTACACCTTC.

This chain links TRBV5-1 with TRBJ2-2, with D hard to call. CDR1 and CDR2 from the germline V gene are SGHRS and YFSETQ. This CDR3 is built from 16 residues. Trimming cost V 5 bases and J 1 base, with 15 bases left between them. The chain's CDR3 is CASRPTTYWNTGELFF. In nucleotides, the CDR3 is TGCGCCAGCAGGCCCACTACGTACTGGAACACCGGGGAGCTGTTTTTT.

The chain employs TRBV6-1 and TRBJ1-4, with D hard to call. Trimming took 1 base from V and 8 from J, leaving 11 bases between them. Germline CDR1 and CDR2: MNHNS and SASEGT. There are 14 residues in the CDR3. The CDR3, as DNA: TGTGCCAGCAGTGAAGGAGGGCTTGGGGAAAAACTGTTTTTT. Residues: CASSEGGLGEKLFF.

Only a few counts were recorded for this clonotype. This chain links TRBV5-5 with TRBJ2-7, with 12 bases fitting TRBD2. V shed 3 bases and J 1 base; nucleotides not matched to a gene: 11. The germline CDR1 and CDR2 sequences are SGHKS and YYEKEE (reference sequence). This CDR3 has 18 amino acids. The DNA of the CDR3 is TGTGCCAGCAGCTCGGGTGTTTCGGGACTAGCGGGTTCCTACGAGCAGTACTTC. Translation gives CASSSGVSGLAGSYEQYF.

This clonotype turned up a few times. The chain combines TRBV20-1 with TRBJ2-1, with TRBD2 identical over 8 bases. CDR1 is DFQATT, CDR2 SNEGSKA, per germline (reference sequence). The V gene end was trimmed by 0 bases and the J gene end by 9 bases; junction bases not matched to a gene: 10. This CDR3 has 15 amino acids. The CDR3 is CSARDPRGGVSEQFF. CDR3 DNA: TGCAGTGCTAGAGATCCACGGGGGGGGGTGAGTGAGCAGTTCTTC.